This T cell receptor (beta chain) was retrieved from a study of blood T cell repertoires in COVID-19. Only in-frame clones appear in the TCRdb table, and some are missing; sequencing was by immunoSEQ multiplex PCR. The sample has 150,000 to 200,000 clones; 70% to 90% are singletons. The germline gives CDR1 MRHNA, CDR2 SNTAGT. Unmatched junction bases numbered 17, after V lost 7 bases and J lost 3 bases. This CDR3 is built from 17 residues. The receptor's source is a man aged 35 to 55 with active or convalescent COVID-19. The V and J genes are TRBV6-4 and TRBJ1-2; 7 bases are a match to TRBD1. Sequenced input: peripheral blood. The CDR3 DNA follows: TGTGCCAGCACCAAACTTCGGCCGGGACAGAGTTACTATGGCTACACCTTC. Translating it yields CASTKLRPGQSYYGYTF.